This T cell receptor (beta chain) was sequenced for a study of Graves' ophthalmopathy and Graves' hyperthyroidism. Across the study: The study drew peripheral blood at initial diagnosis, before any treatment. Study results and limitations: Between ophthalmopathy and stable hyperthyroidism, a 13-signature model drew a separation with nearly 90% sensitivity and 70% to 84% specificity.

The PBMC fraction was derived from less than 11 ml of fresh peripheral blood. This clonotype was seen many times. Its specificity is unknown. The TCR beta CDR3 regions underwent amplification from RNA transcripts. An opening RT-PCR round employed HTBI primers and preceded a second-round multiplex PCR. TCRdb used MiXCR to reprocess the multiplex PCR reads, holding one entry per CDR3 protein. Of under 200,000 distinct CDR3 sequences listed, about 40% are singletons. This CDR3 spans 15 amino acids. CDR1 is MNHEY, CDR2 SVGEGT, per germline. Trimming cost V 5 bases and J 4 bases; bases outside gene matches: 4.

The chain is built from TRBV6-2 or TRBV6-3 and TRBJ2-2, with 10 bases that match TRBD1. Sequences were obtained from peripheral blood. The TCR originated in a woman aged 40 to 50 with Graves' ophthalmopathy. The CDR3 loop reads CASSRGTGATGELFF. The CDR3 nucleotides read TGTGCCAGCAGTCGGGGGACAGGGGCCACCGGGGAGCTGTTTTTT.